This T cell receptor beta chain was sequenced during a study of T cell responses to AZD1222 COVID-19 vaccine. Second doses at about 4 or about 12 weeks were pooled. Study-level findings and limits: Donors were mostly white British, more females; clonal diversity possibly underestimated. Seropositivity was recorded at baseline in only a handful of AZD1222 recipients.

Sequencing used immunoSEQ multiplex PCR; TCRdb keeps in-frame clones, though not all of them. The sample consists of 75,000 to 85,000 clones, 90% of them appearing once. Of note for this clone: Its matching antigen is unknown.

Sequences were derived from peripheral blood, sampled 28 days after the second AZD1222 dose. The sequence was obtained from an adult who received the AZD1222 COVID-19 vaccine.

CDR3 protein: CAYGGYNSPLHF. The CDR3 bases are TGTGCCTACGGGGGCTATAATTCACCCCTCCACTTT. The chain uses TRBV28 and TRBJ1-6, with a possible D match to TRBD1 (5 bases). The germline V gene encodes CDR1 MDHEN and CDR2 SYDVKM. The V gene lost 11 bases and the J gene lost 3 bases, with 8 bases spanning the gap. The CDR3 is 12 residues long.